This note documents a single TCR beta chain sequence. Its antigen is not yet known. No quality values exist for individual bases; no much larger clone is one base distant. Including the terminal cysteine and phenylalanine, the CDR3 comprises 14 residues. Solely the CDR3 DNA is kept, with 42 bases framed from the first base. V is shortened by 1 base, J by 0 bases, and the region joining them spans 9 bases. The germline V gene specifies SQVTM as CDR1 and ANQGSEA as CDR2. The sample is drawn from a study of blood T cells in healthy people across ages (dated by TCRdb to about 2015). Looking at the study overall: Template switching captured roughly one uniquely barcoded TCR beta cDNA molecule per two T cells in model experiments. Age-related changes in TCR beta repertoire diversity were measured in the study by deep sequencing normalized with unique cDNA molecular identifiers. The donors were divided into four age groups: young (average around 15 years), middle-aged (approximately 39), aged (around 59) and long-lived (about 80). Using the same blood draw, the study looked at two additional independent replicas of 1 million unique cDNA reads for two donors, one aged 18 to 30 and the other aged 80 or older.

Systemically healthy Caucasian individuals from Russia, some 40 in total and aged 6 to 90 years, were included as donors. Each donor gave around 9.5 milliliters of peripheral blood, collected into EDTA-treated Vacutainer tubes. Ficoll-Paque density-gradient centrifugation was used to isolate PBMCs, with at least 6.5 million per sample. Total RNA was extracted from PBMCs with Trizol reagent, with at least 5.5 micrograms obtained per sample. Naive CD45RAhigh/CD27high T cell percentages were measured by flow cytometry on a PBMC aliquot from every donor. Points the paper makes about the study in general: Conclusive comparison of naive and antigen-experienced compartments was prevented by the profiling of bulk unsorted PBMCs. Compared with the aged group, the long-lived group had more naive CD4+ T cells, fewer expanded clones and increased TCR diversity, suggesting age selection. The percentage of naive T cells measured by flow cytometry correlated strongly with observed TCR beta diversity. Donor CMV infection status was unknown, potentially confounding age-related changes in expanded clonotypes. Observed TCR beta diversity per million T cells fell roughly linearly with age, and a significant reduction was already apparent by age roughly 40. Estimates of total diversity from one million sequenced T cells were regarded as lower bounds and underestimates.

Library construction relied on 5' RACE. Sequencing used an Illumina HiSeq 2500. A second about 7 to 12 cycle PCR used a sample-barcoded 5' primer and a J-beta primer mix. A unique molecular identifier was introduced onto each TCR beta cDNA molecule by a template-switch 5' adaptor carrying 12 random nucleotides. Each sample yielded at least 3 million CDR3-containing paired-end reads. First-strand cDNA was synthesized from all RNA with the Mint cDNA synthesis kit, primed by a TRBC-specific oligonucleotide. Following uracil-DNA glycosylase treatment, all cDNA underwent a first 18-cycle PCR with the universal primers M1SS and BC2_uni_R. Per the original workflow: Normalization of each sample was performed by random selection of 1 million high-quality reads, each carrying a distinct molecular identifier. Instead of being binned into consensus sequences, reads with shared molecular identifiers were discarded. MiTCR, run with a Q25 quality threshold and the strictest error-elimination algorithm, handled CDR3 identification, clonotype clustering and error correction. A nonparametric unseen species model using Euler transformation provided a lower-bound estimate of total TCR beta diversity. The public reads were quality trimmed at Q25 with fastp and then assembled into clones with MiXCR by TCRdb, keeping productive beta chains. Each record represents a unique CDR3 protein, reported with the most common genes and DNA among its rows. The V and J calls were not made by the authors but by TCRdb's processing. The sample profile shows about 800,000 distinct CDR3 sequences; approximately 25% of them were found once. Together, the top ten hold more than 3% of the sample.

These same data were also listed under a study on T cells of mothers and their children. As that second study puts it: Nine systemically healthy Caucasian individuals served as donors, namely three mothers together with their six children. cDNA synthesis used all of the extracted RNA, with 1.5 ug of RNA in each 15 ul reaction. In the second PCR, sample barcodes and 2-4 random nucleotides were introduced via the M1S primer. Each mother yielded over 8.5 million TCR beta CDR3 reads and each child some 3 million reads. Thymic selection similarly shapes TCR recombination output in related and unrelated pairs, with minor effect from inherited differences. Normalized repertoire overlap was always slightly but never significantly higher in related than unrelated mother-child pairs. With a sensitivity of around 97 clones per million clonotypes, no persistent microchimeric T cell clones were detected. The study used deep NGS to compare TCR beta repertoires of mothers and children, seeking features distinguishing related mother-child pairs from unrelated individuals. On average, the children were roughly 11 +/- 4 years old, while the mothers were about 40 +/- 4 years old. After adapters were ligated using NEBNext reagents, the libraries underwent 100+100 nt paired-end sequencing on an Illumina HiSeq 2000. To prevent cross-contamination, the mother and child libraries were prepared one month apart and sequenced in separate runs. For each donor, between about 500,000 and 2,200,000 distinct TCR beta clonotypes were identified. Naive TCR beta clonotypes were estimated from low-frequency clonotypes matched to each donor's FACS-determined naive share, without sorting.

The origin of this receptor is a boy aged 5-17 years in good health. Here the chain combines TRBV29-1 and TRBJ1-1; no D gene call is confident. What was sequenced was blood. In nucleotide form, the sequence is TGCAGCGTTGAAGCGCCTAACATGAACACTGAAGCTTTCTTT. It translates as CSVEAPNMNTEAFF.